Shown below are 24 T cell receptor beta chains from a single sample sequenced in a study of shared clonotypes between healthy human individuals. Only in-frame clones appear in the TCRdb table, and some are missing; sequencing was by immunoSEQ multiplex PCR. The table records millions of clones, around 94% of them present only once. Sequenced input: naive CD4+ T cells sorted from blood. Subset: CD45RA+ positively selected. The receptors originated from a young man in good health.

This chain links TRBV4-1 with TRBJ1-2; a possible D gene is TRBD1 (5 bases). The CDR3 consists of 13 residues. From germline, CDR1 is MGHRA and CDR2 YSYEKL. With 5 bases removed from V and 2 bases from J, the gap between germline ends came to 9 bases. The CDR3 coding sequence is TGCGCCAGCAGCGCGACAGAGAACTATGGCTACACCTTC. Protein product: CASSATENYGYTF.

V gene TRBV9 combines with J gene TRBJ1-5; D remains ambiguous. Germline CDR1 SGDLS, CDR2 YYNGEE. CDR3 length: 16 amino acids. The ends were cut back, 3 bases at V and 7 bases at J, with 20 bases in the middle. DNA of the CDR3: TGTGCCAGCAGCGCACGTTTCAACCAGGAAGGGCAGCCCCAGCATTTT. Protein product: CASSARFNQEGQPQHF.

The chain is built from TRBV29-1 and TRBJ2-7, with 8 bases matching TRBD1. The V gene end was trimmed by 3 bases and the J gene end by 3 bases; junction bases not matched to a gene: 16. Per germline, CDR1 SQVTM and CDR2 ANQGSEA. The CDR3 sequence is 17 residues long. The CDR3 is CSVDPGLGDRQSYEQYF. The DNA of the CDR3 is TGCAGCGTTGACCCGGGGTTGGGGGACAGGCAGAGCTACGAGCAGTACTTC.

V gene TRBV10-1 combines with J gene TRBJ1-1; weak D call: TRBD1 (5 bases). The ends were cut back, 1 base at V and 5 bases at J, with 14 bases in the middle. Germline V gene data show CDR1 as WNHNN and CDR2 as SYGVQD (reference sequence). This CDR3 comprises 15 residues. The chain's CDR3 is CASSELAGTDTEAFF. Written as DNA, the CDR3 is TGCGCCAGCAGTGAGTTAGCAGGGACCGATACTGAAGCTTTCTTT.

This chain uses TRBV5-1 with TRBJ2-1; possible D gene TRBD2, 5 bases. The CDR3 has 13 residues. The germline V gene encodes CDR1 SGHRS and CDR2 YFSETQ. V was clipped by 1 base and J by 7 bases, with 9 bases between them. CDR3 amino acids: CASSLIPGNEQFF. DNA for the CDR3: TGCGCCAGCAGCTTGATTCCGGGGAATGAGCAGTTCTTC.

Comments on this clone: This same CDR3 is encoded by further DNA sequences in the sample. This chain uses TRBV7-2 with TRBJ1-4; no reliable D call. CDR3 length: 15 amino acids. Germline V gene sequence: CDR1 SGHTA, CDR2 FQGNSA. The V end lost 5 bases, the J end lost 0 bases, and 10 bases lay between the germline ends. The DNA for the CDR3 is TGTGCCAGCAGCACGGACGGAGCAACTAATGAAAAACTGTTTTTT. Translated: CASSTDGATNEKLFF. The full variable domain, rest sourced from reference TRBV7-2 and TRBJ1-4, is GAGVSQSPSNKVTEKGKDVELRCDPISGHTALYWYRQSLGQGLEFLIYFQGNSAPDKSGLPSDRFSAERTGGSVSTLTIQRTQQEDSAVYLCASSTDGATNEKLFFGSGTQLSVL.

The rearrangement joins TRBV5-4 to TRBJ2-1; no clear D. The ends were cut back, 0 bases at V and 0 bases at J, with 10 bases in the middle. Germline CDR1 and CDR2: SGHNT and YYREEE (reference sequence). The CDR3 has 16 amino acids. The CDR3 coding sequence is TGTGCCAGCAGCTTGGGGACGGAATCCTCCTACAATGAGCAGTTCTTC. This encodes CASSLGTESSYNEQFF.

CDR3 in DNA: TGTGCCAGCAGCAGAACCGGGACAGATTCCTACGAGCAGTACTTC. Amino acids: CASSRTGTDSYEQYF. The V and J genes are TRBV7-8 and TRBJ2-7; 7 positions agree with TRBD1. V dropped 5 bases and J dropped 1; count of bases not matched to a gene: 8. The CDR3 consists of 15 residues. CDR1 is SGHVS, CDR2 FQNEAQ, per germline.

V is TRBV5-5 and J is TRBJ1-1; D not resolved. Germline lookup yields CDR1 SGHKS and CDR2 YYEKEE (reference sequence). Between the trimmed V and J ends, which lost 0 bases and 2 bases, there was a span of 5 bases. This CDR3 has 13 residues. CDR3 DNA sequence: TGTGCCAGCAGCTTGGAGTCCAACACTGAAGCTTTCTTT. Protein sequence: CASSLESNTEAFF. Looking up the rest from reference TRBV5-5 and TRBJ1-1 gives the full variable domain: DAGVTQSPTHLIKTRGQQVTLRCSPISGHKSVSWYQQVLGQGPQFIFQYYEKEERGRGNFPDRFSARQFPNYSSELNVNALLLGDSALYLCASSLESNTEAFFGQGTRLTVV.

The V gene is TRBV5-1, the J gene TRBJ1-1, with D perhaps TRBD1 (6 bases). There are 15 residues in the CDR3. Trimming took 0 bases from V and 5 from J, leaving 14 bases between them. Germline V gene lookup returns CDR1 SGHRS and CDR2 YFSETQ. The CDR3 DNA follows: TGCGCCAGCAGCTTGGGGGAGATAACAGGGACTGAAGCTTTCTTT. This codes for CASSLGEITGTEAFF.

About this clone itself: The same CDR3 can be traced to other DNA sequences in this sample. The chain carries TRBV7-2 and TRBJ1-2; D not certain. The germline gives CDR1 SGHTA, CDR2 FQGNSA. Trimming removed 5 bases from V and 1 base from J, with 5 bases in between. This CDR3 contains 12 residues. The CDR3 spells CASSLRNYGYTF. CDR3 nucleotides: TGTGCCAGCAGCCTTCGTAACTATGGCTACACCTTC.

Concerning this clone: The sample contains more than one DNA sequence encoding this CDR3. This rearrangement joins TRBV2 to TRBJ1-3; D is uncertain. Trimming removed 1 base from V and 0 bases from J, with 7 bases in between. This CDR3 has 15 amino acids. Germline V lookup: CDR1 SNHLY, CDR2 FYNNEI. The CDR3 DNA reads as TGTGCCAGCAGTGAAGGGCAGAGCTCTGGAAACACCATATATTTT. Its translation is CASSEGQSSGNTIYF.

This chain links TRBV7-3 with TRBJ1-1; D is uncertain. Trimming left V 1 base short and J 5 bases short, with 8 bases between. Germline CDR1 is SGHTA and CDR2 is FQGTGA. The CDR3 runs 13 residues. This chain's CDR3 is CASSLKRETEAFF. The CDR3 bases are TGTGCCAGCAGCTTAAAGAGGGAAACTGAAGCTTTCTTT.

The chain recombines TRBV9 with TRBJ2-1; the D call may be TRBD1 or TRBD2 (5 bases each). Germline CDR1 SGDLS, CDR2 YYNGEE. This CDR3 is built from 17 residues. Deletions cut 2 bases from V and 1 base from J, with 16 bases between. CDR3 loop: CASSVARDPQSYNEQFF. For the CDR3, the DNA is TGTGCCAGCAGCGTTGCCCGGGACCCCCAGTCCTACAATGAGCAGTTCTTC.

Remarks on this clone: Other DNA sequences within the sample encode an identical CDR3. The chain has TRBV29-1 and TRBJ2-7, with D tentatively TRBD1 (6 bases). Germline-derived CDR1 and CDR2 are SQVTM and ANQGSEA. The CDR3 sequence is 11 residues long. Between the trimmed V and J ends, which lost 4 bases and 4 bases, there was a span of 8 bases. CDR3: CSVAQGYEQYF. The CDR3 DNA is TGCAGCGTTGCTCAGGGGTACGAGCAGTACTTC.

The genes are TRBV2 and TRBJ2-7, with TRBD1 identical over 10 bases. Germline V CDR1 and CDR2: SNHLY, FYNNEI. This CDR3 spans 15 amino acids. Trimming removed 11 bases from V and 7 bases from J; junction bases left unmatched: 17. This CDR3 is CAGTTQGQGRTEQYF. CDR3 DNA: TGTGCCGGCACAACCCAGGGACAGGGGAGGACTGAGCAGTACTTC.

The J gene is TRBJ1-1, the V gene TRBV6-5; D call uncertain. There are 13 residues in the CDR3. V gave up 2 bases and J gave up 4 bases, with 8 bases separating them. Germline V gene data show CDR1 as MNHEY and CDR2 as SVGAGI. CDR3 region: CASSYLRFTEAFF. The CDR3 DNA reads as TGTGCCAGCAGTTACCTGAGGTTCACTGAAGCTTTCTTT.

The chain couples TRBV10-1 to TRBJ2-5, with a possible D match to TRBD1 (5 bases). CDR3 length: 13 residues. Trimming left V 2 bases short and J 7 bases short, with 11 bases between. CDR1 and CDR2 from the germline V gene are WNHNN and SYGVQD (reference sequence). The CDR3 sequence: CASSEGRVGTQYF. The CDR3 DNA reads TGCGCCAGCAGTGAGGGCAGGGTAGGGACCCAGTACTTC.

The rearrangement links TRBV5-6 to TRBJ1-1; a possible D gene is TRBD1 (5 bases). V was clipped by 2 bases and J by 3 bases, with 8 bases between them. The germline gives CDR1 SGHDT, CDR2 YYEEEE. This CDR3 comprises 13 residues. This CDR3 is CASSLRGDTEAFF. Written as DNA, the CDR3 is TGTGCCAGCAGCTTAAGGGGTGACACTGAAGCTTTCTTT.

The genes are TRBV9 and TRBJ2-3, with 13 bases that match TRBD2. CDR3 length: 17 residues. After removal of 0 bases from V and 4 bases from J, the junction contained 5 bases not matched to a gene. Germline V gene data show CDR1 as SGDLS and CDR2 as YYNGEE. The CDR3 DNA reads TGTGCCAGCAGCGTAGGTGGACTAGCGGGAGTGTCAGATACGCAGTATTTT. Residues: CASSVGGLAGVSDTQYF.

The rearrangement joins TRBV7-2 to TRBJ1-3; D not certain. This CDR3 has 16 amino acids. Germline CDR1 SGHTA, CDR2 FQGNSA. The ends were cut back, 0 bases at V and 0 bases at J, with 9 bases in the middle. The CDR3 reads CASSLAPPTSGNTIYF. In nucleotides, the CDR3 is TGTGCCAGCAGCTTAGCTCCACCTACCTCTGGAAACACCATATATTTT.

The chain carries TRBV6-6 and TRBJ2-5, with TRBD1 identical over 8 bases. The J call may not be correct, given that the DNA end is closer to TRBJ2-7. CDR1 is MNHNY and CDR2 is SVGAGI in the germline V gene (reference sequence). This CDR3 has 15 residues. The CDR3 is CASRRTGQGGYEQYF. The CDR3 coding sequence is TGTGCCAGCAGACGAACTGGACAGGGAGGTTACGAGCAGTACTTC.

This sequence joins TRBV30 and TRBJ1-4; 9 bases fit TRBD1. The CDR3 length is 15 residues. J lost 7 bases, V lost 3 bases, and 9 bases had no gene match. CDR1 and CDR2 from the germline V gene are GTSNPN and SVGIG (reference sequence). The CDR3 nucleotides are TGTGCCTGGAGCCGTGACAGGGGGAAAGGTGAAAAACTGTTTTTT. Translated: CAWSRDRGKGEKLFF.

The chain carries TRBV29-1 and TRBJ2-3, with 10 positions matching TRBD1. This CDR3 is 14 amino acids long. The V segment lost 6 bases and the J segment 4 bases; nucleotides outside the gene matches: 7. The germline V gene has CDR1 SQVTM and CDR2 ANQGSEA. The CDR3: CSVGDRGLADTQYF. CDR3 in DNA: TGCAGCGTCGGAGACAGGGGGCTTGCAGATACGCAGTATTTT.